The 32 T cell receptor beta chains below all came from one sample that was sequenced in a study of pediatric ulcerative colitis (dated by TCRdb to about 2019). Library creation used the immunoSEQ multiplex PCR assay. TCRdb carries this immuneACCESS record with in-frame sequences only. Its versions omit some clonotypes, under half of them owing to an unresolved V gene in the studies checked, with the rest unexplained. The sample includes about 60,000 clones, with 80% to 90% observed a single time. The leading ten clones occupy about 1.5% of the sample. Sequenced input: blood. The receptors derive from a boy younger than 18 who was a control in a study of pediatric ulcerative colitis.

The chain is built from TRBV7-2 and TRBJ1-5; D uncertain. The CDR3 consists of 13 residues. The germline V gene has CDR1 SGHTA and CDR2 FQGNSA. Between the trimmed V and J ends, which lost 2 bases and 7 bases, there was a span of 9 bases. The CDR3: CASSLSYSQPQHF. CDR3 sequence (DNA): TGTGCCAGCAGCTTATCTTATAGCCAGCCCCAGCATTTT.

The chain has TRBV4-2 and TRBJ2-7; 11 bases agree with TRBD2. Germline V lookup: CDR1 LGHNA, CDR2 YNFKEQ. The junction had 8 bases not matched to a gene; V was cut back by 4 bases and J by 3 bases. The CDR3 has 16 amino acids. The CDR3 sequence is CASSRLLAGEDYEQYF. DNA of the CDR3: TGTGCCAGCAGCCGACTACTAGCGGGAGAGGACTACGAGCAGTACTTC.

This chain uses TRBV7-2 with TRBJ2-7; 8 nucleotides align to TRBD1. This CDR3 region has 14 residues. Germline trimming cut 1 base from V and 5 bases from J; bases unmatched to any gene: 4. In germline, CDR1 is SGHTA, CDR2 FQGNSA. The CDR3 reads CASSLGDRPHEQYF. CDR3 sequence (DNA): TGTGCCAGCAGCTTAGGGGACAGGCCCCACGAGCAGTACTTC. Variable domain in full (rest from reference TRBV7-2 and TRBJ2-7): GAGVSQSPSNKVTEKGKDVELRCDPISGHTALYWYRQSLGQGLEFLIYFQGNSAPDKSGLPSDRFSAERTGGSVSTLTIQRTQQEDSAVYLCASSLGDRPHEQYFGPGTRLTVT.

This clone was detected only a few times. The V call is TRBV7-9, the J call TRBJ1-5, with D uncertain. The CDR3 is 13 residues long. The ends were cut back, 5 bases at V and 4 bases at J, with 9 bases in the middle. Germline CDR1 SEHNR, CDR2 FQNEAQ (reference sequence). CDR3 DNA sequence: TGTGCCAGCAGCCTGACGGAAAATCAGCCCCAGCATTTT. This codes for CASSLTENQPQHF.

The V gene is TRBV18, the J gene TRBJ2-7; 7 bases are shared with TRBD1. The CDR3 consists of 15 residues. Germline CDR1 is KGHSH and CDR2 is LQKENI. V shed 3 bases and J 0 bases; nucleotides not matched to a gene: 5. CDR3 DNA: TGTGCCAGCTCACCTAGAACAGGGGACTCCTACGAGCAGTACTTC. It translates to CASSPRTGDSYEQYF.

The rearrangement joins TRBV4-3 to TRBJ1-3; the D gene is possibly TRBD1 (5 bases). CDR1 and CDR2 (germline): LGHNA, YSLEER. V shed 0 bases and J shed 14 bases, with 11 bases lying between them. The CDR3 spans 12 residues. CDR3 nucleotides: TGCGCCAGCAGCCAAGATGGGGGTTTTTTATATTTT. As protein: CASSQDGGFLYF.

CDR3 sequence (DNA): TGTGCCAGCAGTGGGTATCTGGAAGCTTTCTTT. Translated, it gives CASSGYLEAFF. V is TRBV2 and J is TRBJ1-1; D gene ambiguous. The CDR3 extends over 11 amino acids. Germline V gene sequence: CDR1 SNHLY, CDR2 FYNNEI. V lost 4 bases and J lost 8, with 8 bases in between.

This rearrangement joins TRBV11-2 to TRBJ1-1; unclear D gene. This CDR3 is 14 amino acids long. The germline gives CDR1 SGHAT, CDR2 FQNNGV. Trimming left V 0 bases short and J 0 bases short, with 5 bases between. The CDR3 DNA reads TGTGCCAGCAGCTTAGAAATTCTGAACACTGAAGCTTTCTTT. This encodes CASSLEILNTEAFF.

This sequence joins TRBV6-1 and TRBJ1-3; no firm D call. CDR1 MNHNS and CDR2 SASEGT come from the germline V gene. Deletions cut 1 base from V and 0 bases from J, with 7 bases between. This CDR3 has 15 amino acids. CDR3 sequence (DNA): TGTGCCAGCAGTGAAGATGAGGACTCTGGAAACACCATATATTTT. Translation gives CASSEDEDSGNTIYF.

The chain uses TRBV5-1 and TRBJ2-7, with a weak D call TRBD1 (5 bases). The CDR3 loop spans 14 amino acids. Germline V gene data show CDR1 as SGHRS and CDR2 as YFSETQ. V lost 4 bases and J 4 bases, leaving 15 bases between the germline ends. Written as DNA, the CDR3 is TGCGCCAGCAGCATGGACACAAGGAAGTACGAGCAGTACTTC. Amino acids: CASSMDTRKYEQYF.

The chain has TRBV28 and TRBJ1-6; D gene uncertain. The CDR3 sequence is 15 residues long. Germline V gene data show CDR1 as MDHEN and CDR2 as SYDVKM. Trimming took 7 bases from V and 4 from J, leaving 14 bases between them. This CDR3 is CASITGPGYNSPLHF. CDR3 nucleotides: TGTGCCAGCATAACCGGACCGGGGTATAATTCACCCCTCCACTTT.

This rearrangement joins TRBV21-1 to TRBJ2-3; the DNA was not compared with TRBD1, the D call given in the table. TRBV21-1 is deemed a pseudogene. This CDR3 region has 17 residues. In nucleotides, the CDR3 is TGTGCCAGCCCCGGGACAGGGGGCAAGTTTGGCACAGATACGCAGTATTTT. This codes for CASPGTGGKFGTDTQYF.

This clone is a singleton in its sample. The CDR3 reads CASSIEASGGLDTF. CDR3 nucleotide sequence: TGTGCCAGTAGTATAGAGGCCTCGGGTGGGCTGGACACCTTC. V is TRBV19 and J is TRBJ1-2, with no clear D. Per germline, CDR1 LNHDA and CDR2 SQIVND (reference sequence). The CDR3 spans 14 residues. Deletions cut 0 bases from V and 12 bases from J, with 17 bases between.

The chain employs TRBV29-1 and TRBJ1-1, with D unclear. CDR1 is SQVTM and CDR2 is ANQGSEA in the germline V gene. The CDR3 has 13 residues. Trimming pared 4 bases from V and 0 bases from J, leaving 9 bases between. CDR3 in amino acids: CSVGKGLNTEAFF. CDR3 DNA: TGCAGCGTTGGTAAGGGCTTGAACACTGAAGCTTTCTTT.

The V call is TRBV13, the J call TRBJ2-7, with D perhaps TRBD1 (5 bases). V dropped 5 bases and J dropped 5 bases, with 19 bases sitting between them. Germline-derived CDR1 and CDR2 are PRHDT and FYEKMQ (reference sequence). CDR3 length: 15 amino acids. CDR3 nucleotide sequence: TGTGCCAGCAGCATGCGACAGACCGTGGTTGACGAGCAGTACTTC. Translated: CASSMRQTVVDEQYF.

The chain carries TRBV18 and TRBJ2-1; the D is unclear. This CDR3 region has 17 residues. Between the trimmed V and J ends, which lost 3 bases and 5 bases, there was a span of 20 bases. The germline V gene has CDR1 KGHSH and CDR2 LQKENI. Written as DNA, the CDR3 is TGTGCCAGCTCACCTTTACTCGAGGCAGGCCCCCACAATGAGCAGTTCTTC. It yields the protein CASSPLLEAGPHNEQFF.

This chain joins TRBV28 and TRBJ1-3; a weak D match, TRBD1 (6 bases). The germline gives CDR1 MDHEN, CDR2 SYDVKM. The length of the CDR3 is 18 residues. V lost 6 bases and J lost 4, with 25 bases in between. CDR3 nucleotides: TGTGCCAGCAGCCTACCAAGATGGGGGACACCAGGCGGAAACACCATATATTTT. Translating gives CASSLPRWGTPGGNTIYF.

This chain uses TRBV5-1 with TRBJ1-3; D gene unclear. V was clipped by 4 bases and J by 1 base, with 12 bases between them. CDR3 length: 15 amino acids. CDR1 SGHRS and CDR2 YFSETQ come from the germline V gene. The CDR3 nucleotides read TGCGCCAGCAGCAACCACTTGGGGTCTGGAAACACCATATATTTT. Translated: CASSNHLGSGNTIYF. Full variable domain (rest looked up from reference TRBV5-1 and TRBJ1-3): KAGVTQTPRYLIKTRGQQVTLSCSPISGHRSVSWYQQTPGQGLQFLFEYFSETQRNKGNFPGRFSGRQFSNSRSEMNVSTLELGDSALYLCASSNHLGSGNTIYFGEGSWLTVV.

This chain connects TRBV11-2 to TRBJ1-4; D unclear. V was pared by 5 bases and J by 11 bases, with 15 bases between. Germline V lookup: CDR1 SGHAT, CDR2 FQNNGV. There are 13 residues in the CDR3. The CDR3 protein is CASSLRTGKKLFF. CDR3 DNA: TGTGCCAGCAGCCTCCGGACCGGGAAGAAACTGTTTTTT.

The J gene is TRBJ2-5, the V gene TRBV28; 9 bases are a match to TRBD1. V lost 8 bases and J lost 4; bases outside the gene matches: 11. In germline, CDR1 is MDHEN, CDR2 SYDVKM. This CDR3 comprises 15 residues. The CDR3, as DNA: TGTGCCAGCCGCACCGGGACAGGGCTGTCAGAGACCCAGTACTTC. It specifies CASRTGTGLSETQYF.

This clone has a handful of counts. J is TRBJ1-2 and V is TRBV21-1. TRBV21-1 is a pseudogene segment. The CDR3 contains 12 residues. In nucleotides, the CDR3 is TGTGCCCCTTGGAAGAATGTCTATGGCTACACCTTC. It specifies CAPWKNVYGYTF.

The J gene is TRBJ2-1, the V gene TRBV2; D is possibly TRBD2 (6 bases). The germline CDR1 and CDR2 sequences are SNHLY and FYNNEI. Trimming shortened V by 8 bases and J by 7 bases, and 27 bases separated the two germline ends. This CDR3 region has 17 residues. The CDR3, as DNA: TGTGCCAGCCCGCGCGGGATCTTTGCGGGGCGAACGAATGAGCAGTTCTTC. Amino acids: CASPRGIFAGRTNEQFF. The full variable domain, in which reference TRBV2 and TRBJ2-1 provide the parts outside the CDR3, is EPEVTQTPSHQVTQMGQEVILRCVPISNHLYFYWYRQILGQKVEFLVSFYNNEISEKSEIFDDQFSVERPDGSNFTLKIRSTKLEDSAMYFCASPRGIFAGRTNEQFFGPGTRLTVL.

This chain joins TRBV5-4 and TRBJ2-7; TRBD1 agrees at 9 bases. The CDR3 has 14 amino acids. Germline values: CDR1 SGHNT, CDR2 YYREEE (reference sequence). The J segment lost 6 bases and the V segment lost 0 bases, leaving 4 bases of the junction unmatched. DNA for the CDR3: TGTGCCAGCAGCTTGGACAGGGGGCGAGGCGAGCAGTACTTC. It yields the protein CASSLDRGRGEQYF.

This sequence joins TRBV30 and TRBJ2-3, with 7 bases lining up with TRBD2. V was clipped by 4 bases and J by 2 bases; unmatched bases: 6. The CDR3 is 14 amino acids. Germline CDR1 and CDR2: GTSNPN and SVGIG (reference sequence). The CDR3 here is CAWTGGTITDTQYF. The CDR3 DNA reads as TGTGCCTGGACCGGGGGGACTATCACAGATACGCAGTATTTT.

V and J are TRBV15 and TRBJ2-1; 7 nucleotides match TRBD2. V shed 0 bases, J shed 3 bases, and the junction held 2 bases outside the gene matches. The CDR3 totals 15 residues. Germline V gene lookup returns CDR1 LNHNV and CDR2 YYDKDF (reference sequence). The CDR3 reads CATSREAGDYNEQFF. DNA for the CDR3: TGTGCCACCAGCAGAGAGGCGGGGGACTACAATGAGCAGTTCTTC.

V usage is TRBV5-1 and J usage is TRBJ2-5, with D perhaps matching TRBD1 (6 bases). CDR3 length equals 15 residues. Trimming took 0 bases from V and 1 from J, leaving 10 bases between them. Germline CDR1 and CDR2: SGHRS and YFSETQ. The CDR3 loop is CASSLEGRGQETQYF. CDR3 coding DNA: TGCGCCAGCAGCTTGGAAGGCAGGGGCCAAGAGACCCAGTACTTC.

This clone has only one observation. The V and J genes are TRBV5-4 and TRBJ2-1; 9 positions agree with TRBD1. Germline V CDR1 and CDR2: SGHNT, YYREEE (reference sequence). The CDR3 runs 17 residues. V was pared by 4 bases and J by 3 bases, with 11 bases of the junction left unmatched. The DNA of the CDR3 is TGTGCCAGCAGCCCCCTTCCTGGGACAGGGAACTACAATGAGCAGTTCTTC. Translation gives CASSPLPGTGNYNEQFF.

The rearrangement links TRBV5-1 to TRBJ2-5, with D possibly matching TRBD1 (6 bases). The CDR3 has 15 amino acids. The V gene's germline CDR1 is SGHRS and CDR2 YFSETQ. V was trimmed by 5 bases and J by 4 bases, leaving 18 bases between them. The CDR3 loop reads CASSSQTATGETQYF. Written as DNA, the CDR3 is TGCGCCAGCAGTTCGCAGACGGCGACAGGAGAGACCCAGTACTTC.

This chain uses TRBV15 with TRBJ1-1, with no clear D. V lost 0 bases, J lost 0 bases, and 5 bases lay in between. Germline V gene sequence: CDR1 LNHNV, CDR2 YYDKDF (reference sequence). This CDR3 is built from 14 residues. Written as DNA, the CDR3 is TGTGCCACCAGCAGAGACCGCCTGAACACTGAAGCTTTCTTT. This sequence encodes CATSRDRLNTEAFF.

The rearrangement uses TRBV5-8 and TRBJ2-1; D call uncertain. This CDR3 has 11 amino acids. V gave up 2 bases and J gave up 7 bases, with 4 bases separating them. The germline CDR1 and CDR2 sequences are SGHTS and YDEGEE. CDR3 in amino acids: CASSFMNEQFF. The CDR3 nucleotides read TGTGCCAGCAGCTTTATGAATGAGCAGTTCTTC.

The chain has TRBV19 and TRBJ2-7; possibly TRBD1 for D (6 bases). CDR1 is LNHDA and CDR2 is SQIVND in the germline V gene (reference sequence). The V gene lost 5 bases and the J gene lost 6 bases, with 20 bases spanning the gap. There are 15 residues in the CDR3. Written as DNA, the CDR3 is TGTGCCAGTAGTCTCGGACAGTGGAACTCTGGCGAGCAGTACTTC. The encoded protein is CASSLGQWNSGEQYF.

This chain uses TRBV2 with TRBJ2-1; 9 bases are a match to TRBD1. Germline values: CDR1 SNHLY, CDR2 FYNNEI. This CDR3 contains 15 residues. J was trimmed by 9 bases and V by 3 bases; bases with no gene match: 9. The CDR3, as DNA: TGTGCCAGCAGTGAGACCGGGACAGGGAGTCGTGAGCAGTTCTTC. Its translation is CASSETGTGSREQFF. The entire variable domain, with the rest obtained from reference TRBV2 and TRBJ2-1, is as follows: EPEVTQTPSHQVTQMGQEVILRCVPISNHLYFYWYRQILGQKVEFLVSFYNNEISEKSEIFDDQFSVERPDGSNFTLKIRSTKLEDSAMYFCASSETGTGSREQFFGPGTRLTVL.